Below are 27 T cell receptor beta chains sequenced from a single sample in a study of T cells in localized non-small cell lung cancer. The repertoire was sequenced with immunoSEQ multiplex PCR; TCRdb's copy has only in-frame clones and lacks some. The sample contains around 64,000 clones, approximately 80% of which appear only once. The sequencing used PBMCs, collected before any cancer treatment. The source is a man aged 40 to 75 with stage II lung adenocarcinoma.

The CDR3 DNA follows: TGCGCCAGCAGCTCCAGTGGTTCCTATGGCTACACCTTC. As protein: CASSSSGSYGYTF. The chain employs TRBV5-1 and TRBJ1-2; D uncertain. The germline gives CDR1 SGHRS, CDR2 YFSETQ. The length of the CDR3 is 13 residues. V shed 3 bases and J shed 4 bases, with 10 bases lying between them.

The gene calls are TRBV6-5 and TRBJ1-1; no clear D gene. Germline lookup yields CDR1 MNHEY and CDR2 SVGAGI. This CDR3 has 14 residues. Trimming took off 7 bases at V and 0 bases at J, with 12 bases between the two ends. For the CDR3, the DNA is TGTGCCAGCACCAACGGAGTTATGAACACTGAAGCTTTCTTT. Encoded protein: CASTNGVMNTEAFF.

The CDR3 sequence: CATSDQGNDYGYTF. The DNA for the CDR3 is TGTGCCACCAGCGACCAGGGGAACGACTATGGCTACACCTTC. The chain links TRBV15 to TRBJ1-2, with D possibly matching TRBD1 (6 bases). The V end lost 5 bases, the J end lost 3 bases, and 13 bases lay between the germline ends. The germline V gene has CDR1 LNHNV and CDR2 YYDKDF (reference sequence). CDR3 length: 14 amino acids.

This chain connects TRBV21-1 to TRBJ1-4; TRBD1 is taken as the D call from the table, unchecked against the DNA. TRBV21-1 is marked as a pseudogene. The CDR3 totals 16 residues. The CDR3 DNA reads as TGTGCCAGCAGTACCCGCGACAGGGGGCTGGTTGAAAAACTGTTTTTT. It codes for CASSTRDRGLVEKLFF.

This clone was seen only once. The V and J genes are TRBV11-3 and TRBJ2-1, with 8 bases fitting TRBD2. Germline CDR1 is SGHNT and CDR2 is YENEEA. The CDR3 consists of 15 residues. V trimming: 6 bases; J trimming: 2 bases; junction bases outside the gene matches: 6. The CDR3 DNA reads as TGTGCCAGCAGGAAACCGGGACTAGCCTACAATGAGCAGTTCTTC. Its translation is CASRKPGLAYNEQFF.

Here the CDR3 reads CASRPGTGNGYTF. DNA for the CDR3: TGCGCCAGCAGGCCCGGGACAGGGAATGGCTACACCTTC. The J gene is TRBJ1-2, the V gene TRBV5-1, with 9 bases matching TRBD1. Germline CDR1 reads SGHRS; CDR2 reads YFSETQ. This CDR3 comprises 13 residues. J gave up 6 bases and V 5 bases, and 5 bases lay outside the gene matches. Full variable domain (outside the CDR3, taken from reference TRBV5-1 and TRBJ1-2): KAGVTQTPRYLIKTRGQQVTLSCSPISGHRSVSWYQQTPGQGLQFLFEYFSETQRNKGNFPGRFSGRQFSNSRSEMNVSTLELGDSALYLCASRPGTGNGYTFGSGTRLTVV.

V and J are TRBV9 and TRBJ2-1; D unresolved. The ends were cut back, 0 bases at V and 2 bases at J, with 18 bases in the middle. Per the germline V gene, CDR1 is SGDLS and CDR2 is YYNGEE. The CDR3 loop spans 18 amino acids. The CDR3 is CASSVADPSHITYNEQFF. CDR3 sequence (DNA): TGTGCCAGCAGCGTAGCTGATCCCTCCCACATTACCTACAATGAGCAGTTCTTC.

In DNA, the CDR3 is TGCGCCAGCATCCCTAGCGGCAGTTCCTACAATGAGCAGTTCTTC. This gives the protein CASIPSGSSYNEQFF. V and J are TRBV5-1 and TRBJ2-1, with 7 bases lining up with TRBD2. The germline V gene encodes CDR1 SGHRS and CDR2 YFSETQ. The length of the CDR3 is 15 residues. Germline trimming cut 6 bases from V and 1 base from J; bases unmatched to any gene: 7.

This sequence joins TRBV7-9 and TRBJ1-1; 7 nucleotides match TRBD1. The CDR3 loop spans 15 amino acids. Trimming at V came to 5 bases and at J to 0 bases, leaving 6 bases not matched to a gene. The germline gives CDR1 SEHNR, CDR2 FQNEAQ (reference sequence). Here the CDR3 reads CASSRQGGMNTEAFF. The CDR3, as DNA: TGTGCCAGCAGCCGACAGGGCGGAATGAACACTGAAGCTTTCTTT. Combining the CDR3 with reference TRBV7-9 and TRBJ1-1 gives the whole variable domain DTGVSQNPRHKITKRGQNVTFRCDPISEHNRLYWYRQTLGQGPEFLTYFQNEAQLEKSRLLSDRFSAERPKGSFSTLEIQRTEQGDSAMYLCASSRQGGMNTEAFFGQGTRLTVV.

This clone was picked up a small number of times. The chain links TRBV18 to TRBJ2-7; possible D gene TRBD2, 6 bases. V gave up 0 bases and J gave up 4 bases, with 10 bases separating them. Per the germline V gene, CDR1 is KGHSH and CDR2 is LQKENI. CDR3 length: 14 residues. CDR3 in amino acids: CASSPPGLLYEQYF. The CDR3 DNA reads TGTGCCAGCTCACCACCGGGACTCCTTTACGAGCAGTACTTC.

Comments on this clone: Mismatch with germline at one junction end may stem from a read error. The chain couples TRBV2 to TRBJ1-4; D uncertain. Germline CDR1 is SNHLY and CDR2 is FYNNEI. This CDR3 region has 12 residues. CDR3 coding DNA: TGTGCCAGCCGTGACGGCTATGAAAAACTGTTTTTT. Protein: CASRDGYEKLFF.

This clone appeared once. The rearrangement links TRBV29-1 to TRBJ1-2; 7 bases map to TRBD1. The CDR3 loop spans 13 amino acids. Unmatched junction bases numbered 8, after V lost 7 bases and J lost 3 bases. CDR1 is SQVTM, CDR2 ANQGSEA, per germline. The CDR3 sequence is CSDSTGSDYGYTF. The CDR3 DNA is TGCAGCGATTCGACAGGGTCGGACTATGGCTACACCTTC. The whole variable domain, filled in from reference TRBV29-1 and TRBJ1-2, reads SAVISQKPSRDICQRGTSLTIQCQVDSQVTMMFWYRQQPGQSLTLIATANQGSEATYESGFVIDKFPISRPNLTFSTLTVSNMSPEDSSIYLCSDSTGSDYGYTFGSGTRLTVV.

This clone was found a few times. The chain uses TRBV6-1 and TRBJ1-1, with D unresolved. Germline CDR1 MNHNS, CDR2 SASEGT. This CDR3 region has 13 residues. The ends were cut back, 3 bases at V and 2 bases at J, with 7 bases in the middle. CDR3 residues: CASSDQTNTEAFF. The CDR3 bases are TGTGCCAGCAGTGACCAAACAAACACTGAAGCTTTCTTT.

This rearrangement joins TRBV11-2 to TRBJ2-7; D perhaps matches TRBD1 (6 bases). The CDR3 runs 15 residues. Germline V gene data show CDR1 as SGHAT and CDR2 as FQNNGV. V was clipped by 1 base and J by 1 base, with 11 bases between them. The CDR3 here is CASSLAGAVSYEQYF. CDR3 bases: TGTGCCAGCAGCTTAGCAGGGGCTGTTTCCTACGAGCAGTACTTC.

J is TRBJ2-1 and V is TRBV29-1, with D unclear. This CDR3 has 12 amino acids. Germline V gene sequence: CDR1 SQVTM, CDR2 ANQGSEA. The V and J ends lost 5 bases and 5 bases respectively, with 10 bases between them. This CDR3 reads CSVPRPDNEQFF. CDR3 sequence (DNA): TGCAGCGTTCCTCGCCCTGACAATGAGCAGTTCTTC.

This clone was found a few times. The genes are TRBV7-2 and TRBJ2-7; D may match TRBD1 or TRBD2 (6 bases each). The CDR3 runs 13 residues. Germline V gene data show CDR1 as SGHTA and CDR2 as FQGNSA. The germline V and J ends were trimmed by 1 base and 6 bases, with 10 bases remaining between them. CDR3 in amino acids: CASSLDGGGEQYF. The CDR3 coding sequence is TGTGCCAGCAGCTTAGACGGGGGCGGCGAGCAGTACTTC.

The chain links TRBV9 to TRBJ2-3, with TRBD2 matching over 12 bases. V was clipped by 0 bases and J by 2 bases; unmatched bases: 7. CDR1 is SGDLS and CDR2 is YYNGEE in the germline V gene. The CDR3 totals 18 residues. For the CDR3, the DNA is TGTGCCAGCAGCGTAGAAGGGACTAGCGGGTTCCTCACAGATACGCAGTATTTT. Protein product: CASSVEGTSGFLTDTQYF. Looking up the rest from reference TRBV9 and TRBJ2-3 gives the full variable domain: DSGVTQTPKHLITATGQRVTLRCSPRSGDLSVYWYQQSLDQGLQFLIQYYNGEERAKGNILERFSAQQFPDLHSELNLSSLELGDSALYFCASSVEGTSGFLTDTQYFGPGTRLTVL.

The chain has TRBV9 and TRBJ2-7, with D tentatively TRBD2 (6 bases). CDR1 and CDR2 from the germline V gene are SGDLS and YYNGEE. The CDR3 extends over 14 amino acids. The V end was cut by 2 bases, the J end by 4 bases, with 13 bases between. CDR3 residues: CASSVGTPGYEQYF. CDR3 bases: TGTGCCAGCAGCGTCGGGACTCCTGGGTACGAGCAGTACTTC.

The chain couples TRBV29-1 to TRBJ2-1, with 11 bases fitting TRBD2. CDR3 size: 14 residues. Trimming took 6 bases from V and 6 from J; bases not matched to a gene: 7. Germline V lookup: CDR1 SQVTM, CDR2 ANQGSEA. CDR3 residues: CSVLGLADSNEQFF. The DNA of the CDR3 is TGCAGCGTCCTGGGACTAGCGGATTCCAATGAGCAGTTCTTC.

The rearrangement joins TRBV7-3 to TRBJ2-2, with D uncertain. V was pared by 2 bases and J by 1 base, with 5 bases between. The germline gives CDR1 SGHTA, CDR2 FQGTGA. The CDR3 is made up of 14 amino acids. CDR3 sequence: CASSLGQNTGELFF. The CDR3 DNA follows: TGTGCCAGCAGCTTAGGGCAGAACACCGGGGAGCTGTTTTTT.

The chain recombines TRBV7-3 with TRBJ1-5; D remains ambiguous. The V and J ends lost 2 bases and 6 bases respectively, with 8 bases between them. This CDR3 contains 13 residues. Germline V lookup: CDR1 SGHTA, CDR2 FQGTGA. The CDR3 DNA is TGTGCCAGCAGCTTAGACGGTTTTCAGCCCCAGCATTTT. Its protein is CASSLDGFQPQHF.

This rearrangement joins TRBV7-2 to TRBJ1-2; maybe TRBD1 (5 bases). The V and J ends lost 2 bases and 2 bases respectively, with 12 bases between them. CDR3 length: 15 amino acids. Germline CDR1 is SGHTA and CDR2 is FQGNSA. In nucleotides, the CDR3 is TGTGCCAGCAGCTTAATCTGGGGGACCAACTATGGCTACACCTTC. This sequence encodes CASSLIWGTNYGYTF.

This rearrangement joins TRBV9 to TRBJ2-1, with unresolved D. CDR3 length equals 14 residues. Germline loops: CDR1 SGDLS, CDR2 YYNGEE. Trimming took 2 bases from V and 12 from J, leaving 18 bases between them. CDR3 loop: CASSVAEQPTGQFF. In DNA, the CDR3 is TGTGCCAGCAGCGTCGCGGAGCAGCCAACGGGGCAGTTCTTC.

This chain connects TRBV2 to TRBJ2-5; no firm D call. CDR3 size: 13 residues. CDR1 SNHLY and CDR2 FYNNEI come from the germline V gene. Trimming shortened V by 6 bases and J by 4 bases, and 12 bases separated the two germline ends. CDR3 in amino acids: CASSSSWVETQYF. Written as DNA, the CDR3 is TGTGCCAGCAGCTCGAGTTGGGTAGAGACCCAGTACTTC.

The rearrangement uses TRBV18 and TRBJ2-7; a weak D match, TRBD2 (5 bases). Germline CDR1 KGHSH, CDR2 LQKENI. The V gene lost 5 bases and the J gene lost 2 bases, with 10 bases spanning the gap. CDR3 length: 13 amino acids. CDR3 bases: TGTGCCAGCTCATCTCAGGAGGCCTACGAGCAGTACTTC. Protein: CASSSQEAYEQYF.

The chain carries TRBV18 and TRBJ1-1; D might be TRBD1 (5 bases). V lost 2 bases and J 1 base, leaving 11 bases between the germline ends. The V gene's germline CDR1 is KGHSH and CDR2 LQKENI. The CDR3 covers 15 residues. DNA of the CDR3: TGTGCCAGCTCACCATTCGGGGGAGAGAACACTGAAGCTTTCTTT. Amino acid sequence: CASSPFGGENTEAFF.

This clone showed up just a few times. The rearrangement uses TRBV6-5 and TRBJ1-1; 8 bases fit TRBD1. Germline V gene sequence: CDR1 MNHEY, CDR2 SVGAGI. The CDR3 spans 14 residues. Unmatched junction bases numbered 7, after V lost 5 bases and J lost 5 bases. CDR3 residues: CASSGDRGRTEAFF. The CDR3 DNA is TGTGCCAGCAGTGGTGACAGGGGCAGAACTGAAGCTTTCTTT.